The 8 T cell receptor beta chains reported below all come from one sample, sequenced in a study of beta chain features in type 1 diabetes. Notes on the study in general: Type 1 diabetes patients showed a moderate but significant shortening of TCRB CDR3s in all four CD4+ subsets.

Isolated RNA was reverse transcribed in full, so expressed TCRB transcripts were sequenced. Clones were read by immunoSEQ multiplex PCR, and TCRdb kept only the in-frame ones, dropping some. The sample consists of 310,000 or so clones, 15% of them appearing once. Antigen specificity for these receptors is unknown. The specimen sequenced was naive CD4+ T cells from blood. The origin of the receptors is a man aged 18 to 35 with type 1 diabetes.

V gene TRBV30 combines with J gene TRBJ2-5, with 11 bases aligning to TRBD2. Germline-derived CDR1 and CDR2 are GTSNPN and SVGIG (reference sequence). The trim removed 0 bases at V and 5 bases at J, leaving 5 bases unmatched. The CDR3 sequence is 15 residues long. DNA of the CDR3: TGTGCCTGGAGTGTACTAGCGGGAGTGAGGGAGACCCAGTACTTC. It is translated as CAWSVLAGVRETQYF.

The chain is built from TRBV28 and TRBJ1-4, with D possibly matching TRBD1 (6 bases). The CDR3 contains 14 residues. Trimming removed 8 bases from V and 7 bases from J, with 17 bases in between. Germline CDR1 is MDHEN and CDR2 is SYDVKM. The CDR3 reads CASGPRTVLEKLFF. The CDR3, as DNA: TGTGCCAGCGGCCCAAGGACAGTCCTTGAAAAACTGTTTTTT.

The chain links TRBV25-1 to TRBJ2-3; 9 bases align to TRBD1. The CDR3 covers 15 residues. Unmatched junction bases numbered 5, after V lost 6 bases and J lost 1 base. The germline V gene encodes CDR1 MGHDK and CDR2 SYGVNS. CDR3 sequence (DNA): TGTGCCAGCAGCCCGGGACAGGGTCGCACAGATACGCAGTATTTT. Translating it yields CASSPGQGRTDTQYF.

The chain has TRBV30 and TRBJ1-3; D remains ambiguous. The V end was cut by 5 bases, the J end by 9 bases, with 8 bases between. The CDR3 is made up of 10 amino acids. Germline V gene sequence: CDR1 GTSNPN, CDR2 SVGIG (reference sequence). The DNA for the CDR3 is TGTGCCTGGGCTGGGAGCACCATATATTTT. It encodes CAWAGSTIYF.

This clone was counted a few times. This rearrangement joins TRBV27 to TRBJ2-7, with 7 bases matching TRBD1. Germline CDR1 reads MNHEY; CDR2 reads SMNVEV (reference sequence). Losses at the gene ends were 6 bases for V and 0 bases for J; bases not matched to a gene: 17. CDR3 length equals 18 residues. The DNA for the CDR3 is TGTGCCAGCAGACGGCACCCCCCTGGACAGGCCAGCTCCTACGAGCAGTACTTC. Protein product: CASRRHPPGQASSYEQYF.

CDR3 sequence (DNA): TGCGCCAGCAGCCAAGATGGGAGGTACGAGCAGTACTTC. It yields the protein CASSQDGRYEQYF. The V and J genes are TRBV4-3 and TRBJ2-7, with a weak D call TRBD2 (6 bases). The CDR3 has 13 amino acids. The germline V gene has CDR1 LGHNA and CDR2 YSLEER. Deletions cut 0 bases from V and 4 bases from J, with 7 bases between.

The chain carries TRBV11-1 and TRBJ2-7; the D gene is possibly TRBD2 (5 bases). CDR3 length: 15 amino acids. V shed 4 bases and J shed 0 bases, with 13 bases lying between them. From germline, CDR1 is SGHAT and CDR2 FQDESV (reference sequence). The CDR3 bases are TGTGCCAGCAGCTCATCCGGGATTACCTCCTACGAGCAGTACTTC. Amino acid sequence: CASSSSGITSYEQYF. The whole variable domain, remainder taken from reference TRBV11-1 and TRBJ2-7, is EAEVAQSPRYKITEKSQAVAFWCDPISGHATLYWYRQILGQGPELLVQFQDESVVDDSQLPKDRFSAERLKGVDSTLKIQPAELGDSAMYLCASSSSGITSYEQYFGPGTRLTVT.

This clone has only a few counts. The gene calls are TRBV7-2 and TRBJ2-1; 7 nucleotides align to TRBD2. This CDR3 has 14 amino acids. V lost 7 bases and J lost 4; bases outside the gene matches: 7. The germline V gene encodes CDR1 SGHTA and CDR2 FQGNSA. CDR3 nucleotide sequence: TGTGCCAGCACCCGCGGGAGCGCGTACAATGAGCAGTTCTTC. Amino acids: CASTRGSAYNEQFF.